The clone carrying this T cell receptor beta chain appeared once. Per the germline V gene, CDR1 is SGHDN and CDR2 is FVKESK. The V and J ends lost 4 bases and 7 bases, in that order; junction bases with no gene match: 4. This CDR3 region has 14 residues. A second PCR of about 7 to 12 cycles used a sample-barcoded 5' primer and a J-beta primer mix. Each CDR3 protein gets one entry after TCRdb re-called the 5' RACE reads with MiXCR. The table shows hundreds of thousands of distinct CDR3 sequences, with under 70% occurring only once. This sample was taken from a study of blood T cells in healthy people across ages.

V and J are TRBV14 and TRBJ2-1; 10 nucleotides match TRBD2. The specimen sequenced was blood. The clonotype originates from a man aged 60 to 69 in good health. DNA of the CDR3: TGTGCCAGCAGCCGGTCTAGCGGGGGAAATGAGCAGTTCTTC. Translation gives CASSRSSGGNEQFF.